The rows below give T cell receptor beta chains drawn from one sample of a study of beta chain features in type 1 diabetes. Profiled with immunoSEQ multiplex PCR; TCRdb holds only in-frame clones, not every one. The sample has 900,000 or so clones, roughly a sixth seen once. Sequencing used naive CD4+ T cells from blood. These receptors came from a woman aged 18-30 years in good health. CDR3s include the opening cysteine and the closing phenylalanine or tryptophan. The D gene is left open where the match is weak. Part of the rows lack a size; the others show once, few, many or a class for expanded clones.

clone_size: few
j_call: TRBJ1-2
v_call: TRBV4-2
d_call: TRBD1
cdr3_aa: CASSLESGQGAHLANYGYTF
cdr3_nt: TGTGCCAGCAGCCTAGAGTCGGGACAGGGGGCGCATCTGGCCAACTATGGCTACACCTTC

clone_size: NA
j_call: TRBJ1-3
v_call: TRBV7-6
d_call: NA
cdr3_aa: CASSELPTARSGNTIYF
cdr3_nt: TGTGCCAGCAGCGAACTTCCGACGGCAAGATCTGGAAACACCATATATTTT

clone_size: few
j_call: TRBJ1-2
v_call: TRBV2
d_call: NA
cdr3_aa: CASSSGTNYGYTF
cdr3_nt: TGTGCCAGCAGTTCGGGGACTAACTATGGCTACACCTTC

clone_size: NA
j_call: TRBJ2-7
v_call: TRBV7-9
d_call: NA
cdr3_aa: CASSLIGHYEQYF
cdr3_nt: TGTGCCAGCAGCTTAATTGGACACTACGAGCAGTACTTC

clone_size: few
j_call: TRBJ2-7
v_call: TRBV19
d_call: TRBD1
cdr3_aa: CASSGTGGYEQYF
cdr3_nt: TGTGCCAGTAGCGGGACAGGGGGCTACGAGCAGTACTTC

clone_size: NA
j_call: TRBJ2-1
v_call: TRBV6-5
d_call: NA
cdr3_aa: CASSYSTSTDEQFF
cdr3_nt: TGTGCCAGCAGTTACTCGACTAGTACAGATGAGCAGTTCTTC

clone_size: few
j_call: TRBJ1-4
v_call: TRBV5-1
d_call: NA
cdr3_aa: CASSPNRGADEKLFF
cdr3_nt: TGCGCCAGCAGCCCAAATCGGGGGGCGGATGAAAAACTGTTTTTT

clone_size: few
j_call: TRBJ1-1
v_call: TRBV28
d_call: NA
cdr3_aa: CASSLPHRTRILQAFF
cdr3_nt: TGTGCCAGCAGTTTACCACATCGAACGAGAATACTTCAAGCTTTCTTT

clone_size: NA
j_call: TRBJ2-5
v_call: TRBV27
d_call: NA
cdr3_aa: CASSFREQETQYF
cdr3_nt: TGTGCCAGCAGTTTCAGGGAACAAGAGACCCAGTACTTC

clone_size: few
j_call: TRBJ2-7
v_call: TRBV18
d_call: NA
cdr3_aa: CASSPAGHGYEQYF
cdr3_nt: TGTGCCAGCTCACCAGCGGGACACGGCTACGAGCAGTACTTC

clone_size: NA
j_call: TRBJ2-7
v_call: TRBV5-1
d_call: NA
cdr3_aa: CASSLGQGGYEQYF
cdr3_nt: TGCGCCAGCAGCTTGGGGCAGGGCGGCTACGAGCAGTACTTC

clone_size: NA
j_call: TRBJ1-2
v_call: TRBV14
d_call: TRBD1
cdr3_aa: CASSQYGTGIYGYTF
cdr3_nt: TGTGCCAGCAGCCAGTATGGGACAGGGATATATGGCTACACCTTC

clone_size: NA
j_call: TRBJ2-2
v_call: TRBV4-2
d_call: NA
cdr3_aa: CASSQYRFSGELFF
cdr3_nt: TGTGCCAGCAGCCAATACAGGTTTTCCGGGGAGCTGTTTTTT

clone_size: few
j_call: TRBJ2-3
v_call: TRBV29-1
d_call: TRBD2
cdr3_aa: CSVAPSGRRTDTQYF
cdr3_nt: TGCAGCGTTGCTCCTAGCGGGAGGAGGACAGATACGCAGTATTTT

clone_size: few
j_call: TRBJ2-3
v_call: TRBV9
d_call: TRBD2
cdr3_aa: CASSVGLAGVPDTQYF
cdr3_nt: TGTGCCAGCAGCGTAGGACTAGCGGGAGTACCAGATACGCAGTATTTT

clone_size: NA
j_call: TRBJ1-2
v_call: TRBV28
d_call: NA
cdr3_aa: CASTPTGNYGYTF
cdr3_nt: TGTGCCAGCACCCCGACAGGAAACTATGGCTACACCTTC

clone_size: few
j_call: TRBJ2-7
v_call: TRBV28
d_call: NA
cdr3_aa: CASKGVLGTNEQYF
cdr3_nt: TGTGCCAGCAAGGGGGTTTTAGGAACCAACGAGCAGTACTTC

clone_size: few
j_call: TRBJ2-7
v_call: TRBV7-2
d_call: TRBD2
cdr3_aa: CASSSNGGRGTYEQYF
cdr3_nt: TGTGCCAGCAGCTCTAACGGCGGGAGAGGGACCTACGAGCAGTACTTC

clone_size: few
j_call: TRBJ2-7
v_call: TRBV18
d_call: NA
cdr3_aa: CASSPAGGLYEQYF
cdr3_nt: TGTGCCAGCTCACCTGCAGGTGGGCTCTACGAGCAGTACTTC

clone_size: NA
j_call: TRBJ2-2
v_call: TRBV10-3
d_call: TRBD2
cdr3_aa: CAISETSGSVTGELFF
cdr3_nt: TGTGCCATCAGTGAAACTAGCGGGAGTGTAACCGGGGAGCTGTTTTTT

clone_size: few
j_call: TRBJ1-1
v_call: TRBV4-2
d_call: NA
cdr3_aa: CASSQEWAVNTEAFF
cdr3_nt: TGTGCCAGCAGCCAAGAATGGGCTGTGAACACTGAAGCTTTCTTT

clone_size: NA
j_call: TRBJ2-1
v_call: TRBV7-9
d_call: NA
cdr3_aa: CASSPRGTAYNGQFF
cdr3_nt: TGTGCCAGCAGCCCCCGGGGGACAGCGTACAATGGGCAGTTCTTC

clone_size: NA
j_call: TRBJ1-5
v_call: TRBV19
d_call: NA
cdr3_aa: CASSIRVLQPQHF
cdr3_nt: TGTGCCAGTAGTATCAGGGTTCTTCAGCCCCAGCATTTT

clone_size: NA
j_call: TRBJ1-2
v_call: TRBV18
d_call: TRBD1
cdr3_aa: CASSIDRGYGYTF
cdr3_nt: TGTGCCAGCTCAATCGACAGGGGATATGGCTACACCTTC

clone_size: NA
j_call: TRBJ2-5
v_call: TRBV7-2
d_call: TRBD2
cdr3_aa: CASSPGTSGRVLETQYF
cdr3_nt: TGTGCCAGCAGCCCTGGGACTAGCGGGAGAGTCTTAGAGACCCAGTACTTC

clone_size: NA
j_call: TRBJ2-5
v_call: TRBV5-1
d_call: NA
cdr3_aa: CASSLGRLWEETQYF
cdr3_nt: TGCGCCAGCAGCTTGGGACGTCTTTGGGAAGAGACCCAGTACTTC

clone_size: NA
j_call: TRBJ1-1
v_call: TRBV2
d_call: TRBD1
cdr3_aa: CASSWDSQIGEAFF
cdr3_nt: TGTGCCAGCAGCTGGGACAGTCAAATCGGTGAAGCTTTCTTT

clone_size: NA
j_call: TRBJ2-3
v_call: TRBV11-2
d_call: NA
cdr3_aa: CASRGVVARTDTQYF
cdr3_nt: TGTGCCAGCCGTGGCGTGGTTGCCCGCACAGATACGCAGTATTTT

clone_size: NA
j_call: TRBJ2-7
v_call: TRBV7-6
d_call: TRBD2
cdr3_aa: CASHLARGDHVDEQYF
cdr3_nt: TGTGCCAGCCACCTAGCCCGGGGGGACCACGTAGACGAGCAGTACTTC

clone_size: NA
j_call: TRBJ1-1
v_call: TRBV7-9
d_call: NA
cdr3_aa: CASSLQGVDTEAFF
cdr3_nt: TGTGCCAGCAGCTTACAGGGTGTGGACACTGAAGCTTTCTTT

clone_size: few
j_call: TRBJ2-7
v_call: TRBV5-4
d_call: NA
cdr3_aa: CASSFQGEDEQYF
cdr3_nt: TGTGCCAGCAGCTTCCAGGGAGAGGACGAGCAGTACTTC

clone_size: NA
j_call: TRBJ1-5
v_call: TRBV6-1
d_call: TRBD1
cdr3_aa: CASSSGGGQPQHF
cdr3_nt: TGTGCCAGCAGTTCAGGGGGCGGGCAGCCCCAGCATTTT

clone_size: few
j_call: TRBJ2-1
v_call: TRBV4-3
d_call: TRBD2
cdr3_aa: CASSRKLTSGRTNNEQFF
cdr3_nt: TGCGCCAGCAGCCGCAAGTTGACTAGCGGGAGGACGAACAATGAGCAGTTCTTC

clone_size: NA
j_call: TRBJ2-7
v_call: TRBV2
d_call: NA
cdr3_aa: CASSRDNSYYEQYF
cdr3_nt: TGTGCCAGCAGCCGGGACAACTCATACTACGAGCAGTACTTC

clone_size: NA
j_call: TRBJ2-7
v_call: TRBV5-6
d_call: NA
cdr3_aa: CASSPRIFGYEQYF
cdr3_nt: TGTGCCAGCAGCCCCCGAATTTTCGGATACGAGCAGTACTTC

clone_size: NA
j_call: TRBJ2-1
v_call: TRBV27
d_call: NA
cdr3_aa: CASSFKIPRITYNEQFF
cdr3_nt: TGTGCCAGCAGTTTTAAAATTCCGAGGATCACCTACAATGAGCAGTTCTTC

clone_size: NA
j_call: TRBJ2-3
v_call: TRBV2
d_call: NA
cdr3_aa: CASRLQGSTDTQYF
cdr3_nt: TGTGCCAGCAGATTACAGGGTAGCACAGATACGCAGTATTTT

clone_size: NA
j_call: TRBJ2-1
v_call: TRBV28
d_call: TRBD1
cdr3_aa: CASSLWGQGYNEQFF
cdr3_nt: TGTGCCAGCAGTTTGTGGGGACAGGGGTACAATGAGCAGTTCTTC

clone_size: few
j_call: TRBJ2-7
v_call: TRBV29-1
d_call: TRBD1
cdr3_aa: CSVERDRGYEQYF
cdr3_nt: TGCAGCGTTGAGCGGGACAGGGGCTACGAGCAGTACTTC

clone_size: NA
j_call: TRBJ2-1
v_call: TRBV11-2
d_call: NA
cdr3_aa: CASSLSSSGEQFF
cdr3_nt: TGTGCCAGCAGCTTATCTTCCAGCGGCGAGCAGTTCTTC

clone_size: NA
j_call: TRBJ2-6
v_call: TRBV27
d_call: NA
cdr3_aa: CASSLGGRSGANVLTF
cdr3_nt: TGTGCCAGCAGTTTAGGGGGGCGCTCTGGGGCCAACGTCCTGACTTTC

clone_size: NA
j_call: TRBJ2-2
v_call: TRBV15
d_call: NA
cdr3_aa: CATSRDGAGNTGELFF
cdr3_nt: TGTGCCACCAGCAGAGATGGGGCCGGGAACACCGGGGAGCTGTTTTTT

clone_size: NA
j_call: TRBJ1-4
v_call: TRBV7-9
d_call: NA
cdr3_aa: CASSLRVWGGNEKLFF
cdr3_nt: TGTGCCAGCAGCCTCCGTGTCTGGGGGGGCAATGAAAAACTGTTTTTT

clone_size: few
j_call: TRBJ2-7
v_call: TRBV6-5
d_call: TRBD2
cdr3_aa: CASSTRLAGGEQYF
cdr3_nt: TGTGCCAGCAGTACCCGACTAGCGGGAGGGGAGCAGTACTTC

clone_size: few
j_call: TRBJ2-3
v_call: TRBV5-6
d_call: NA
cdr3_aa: CASRDSADTQYF
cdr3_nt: TGTGCCAGCAGGGACTCTGCAGATACGCAGTATTTT

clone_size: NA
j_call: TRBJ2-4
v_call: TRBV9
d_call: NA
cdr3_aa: CASSPSIENIQYF
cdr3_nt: TGTGCCAGCAGCCCGAGCATCGAAAACATTCAGTACTTC

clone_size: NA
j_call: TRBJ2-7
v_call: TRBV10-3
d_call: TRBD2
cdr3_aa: CAISEPGLAEYEQYF
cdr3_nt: TGTGCCATCAGTGAACCGGGACTAGCGGAATACGAGCAGTACTTC

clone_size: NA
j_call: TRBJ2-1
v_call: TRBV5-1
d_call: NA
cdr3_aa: CASSFSDRLYNEQFF
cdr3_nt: TGCGCCAGCAGCTTTTCCGACAGACTTTACAATGAGCAGTTCTTC

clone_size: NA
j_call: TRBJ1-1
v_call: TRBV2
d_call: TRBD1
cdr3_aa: CASSAGQAGTEAFF
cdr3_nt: TGTGCCAGCAGTGCCGGACAGGCGGGCACTGAAGCTTTCTTT

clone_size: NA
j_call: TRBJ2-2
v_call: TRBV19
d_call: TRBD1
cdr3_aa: CASIDRGDTGELFF
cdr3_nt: TGTGCCAGTATCGACAGGGGGGACACCGGGGAGCTGTTTTTT

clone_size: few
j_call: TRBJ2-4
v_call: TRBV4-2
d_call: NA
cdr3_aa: CASSQDYFQGHLKDKNIQYF
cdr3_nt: TGTGCCAGCAGCCAAGATTATTTCCAGGGACACCTTAAAGACAAAAACATTCAGTACTTC

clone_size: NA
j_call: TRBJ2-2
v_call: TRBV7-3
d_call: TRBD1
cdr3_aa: CASSTTGGAGELFF
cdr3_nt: TGTGCCAGCTCCACAACAGGGGGCGCCGGGGAGCTGTTTTTT

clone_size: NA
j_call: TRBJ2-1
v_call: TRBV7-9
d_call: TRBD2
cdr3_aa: CASSLGLASEQFF
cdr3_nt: TGTGCCAGCAGCTTGGGACTAGCGAGCGAGCAGTTCTTC

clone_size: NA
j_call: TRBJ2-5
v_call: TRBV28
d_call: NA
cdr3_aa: CASNPARRETQYF
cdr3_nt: TGTGCCAGCAACCCCGCCCGAAGAGAGACCCAGTACTTC

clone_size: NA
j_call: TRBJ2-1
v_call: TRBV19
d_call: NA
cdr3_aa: CASSILSGLNEQFF
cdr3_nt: TGTGCCAGTAGTATCTTGTCGGGCCTCAATGAGCAGTTCTTC

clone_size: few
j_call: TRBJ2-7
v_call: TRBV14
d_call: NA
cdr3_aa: CASYYLATTEQYF
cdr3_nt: TGTGCCAGCTACTATCTAGCTACTACCGAGCAGTACTTC

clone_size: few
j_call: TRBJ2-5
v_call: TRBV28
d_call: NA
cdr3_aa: CASSLLLKETQYF
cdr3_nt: TGTGCCAGCAGTTTATTGCTTAAAGAGACCCAGTACTTC

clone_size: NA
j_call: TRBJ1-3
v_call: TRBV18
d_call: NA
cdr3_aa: CASSATVGTGNTIYF
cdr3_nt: TGTGCCAGCTCCGCGACGGTAGGCACTGGAAACACCATATATTTT